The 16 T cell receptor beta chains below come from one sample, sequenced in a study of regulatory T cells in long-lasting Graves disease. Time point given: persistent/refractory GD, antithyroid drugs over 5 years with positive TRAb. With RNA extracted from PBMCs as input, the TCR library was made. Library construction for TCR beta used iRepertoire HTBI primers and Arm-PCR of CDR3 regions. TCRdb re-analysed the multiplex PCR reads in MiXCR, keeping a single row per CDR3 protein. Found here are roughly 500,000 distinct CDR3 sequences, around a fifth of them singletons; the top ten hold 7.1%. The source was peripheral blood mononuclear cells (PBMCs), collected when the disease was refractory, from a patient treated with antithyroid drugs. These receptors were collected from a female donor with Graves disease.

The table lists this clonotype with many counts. CDR3 residues: CASSPPSPRDNTGELFF. CDR3 nucleotide sequence: TGTGCCAGCAGTCCACCCAGCCCCCGCGATAACACCGGGGAGCTGTTTTTT. The chain couples TRBV12-3 or TRBV12-4 to TRBJ2-2; D gene unclear. The CDR3 consists of 17 residues. Trimming left V 5 bases short and J 2 bases short, with 18 bases between.

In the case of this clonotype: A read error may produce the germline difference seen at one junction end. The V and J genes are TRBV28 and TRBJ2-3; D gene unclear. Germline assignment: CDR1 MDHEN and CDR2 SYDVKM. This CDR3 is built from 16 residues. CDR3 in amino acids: CTSSRPALMRLQTQYF. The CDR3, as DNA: TGTACCAGCAGTCGACCCGCCCTGATGCGGTTGCAGACGCAGTATTTT.

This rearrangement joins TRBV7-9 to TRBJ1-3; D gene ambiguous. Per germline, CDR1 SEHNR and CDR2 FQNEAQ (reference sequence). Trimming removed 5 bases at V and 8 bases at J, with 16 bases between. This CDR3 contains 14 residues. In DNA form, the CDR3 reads TGTGCCAGCAGCCCCAAATCCCCGGCGGACACCATATATTTT. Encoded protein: CASSPKSPADTIYF.

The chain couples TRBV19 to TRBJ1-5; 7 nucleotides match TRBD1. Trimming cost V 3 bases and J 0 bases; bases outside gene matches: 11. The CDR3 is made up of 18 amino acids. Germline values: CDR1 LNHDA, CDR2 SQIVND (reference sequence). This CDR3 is CASSMTNRGRYSNQPQHF. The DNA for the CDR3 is TGTGCCAGTAGTATGACCAACAGGGGACGGTATAGCAATCAGCCCCAGCATTTT.

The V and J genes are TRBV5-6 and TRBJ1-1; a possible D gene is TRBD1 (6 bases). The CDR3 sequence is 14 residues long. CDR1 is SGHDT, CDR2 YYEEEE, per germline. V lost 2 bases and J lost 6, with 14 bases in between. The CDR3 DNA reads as TGTGCCAGCAGCTTAGAGGCCGGGGGCGCTGAAGCTTTCTTT. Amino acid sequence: CASSLEAGGAEAFF.

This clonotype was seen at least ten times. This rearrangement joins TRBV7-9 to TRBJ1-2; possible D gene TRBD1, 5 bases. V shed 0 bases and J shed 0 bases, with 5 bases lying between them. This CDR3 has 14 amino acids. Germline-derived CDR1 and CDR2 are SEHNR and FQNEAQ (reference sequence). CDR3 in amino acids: CASSLAGANYGYTF. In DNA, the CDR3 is TGTGCCAGCAGCTTAGCGGGGGCTAACTATGGCTACACCTTC.

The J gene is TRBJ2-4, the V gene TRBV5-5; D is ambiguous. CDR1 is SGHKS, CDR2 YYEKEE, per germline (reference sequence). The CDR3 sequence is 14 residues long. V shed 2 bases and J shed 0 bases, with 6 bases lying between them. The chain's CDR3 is CASSLTRAKNIQYF. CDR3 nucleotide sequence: TGTGCCAGCAGCTTAACTCGAGCCAAAAACATTCAGTACTTC.

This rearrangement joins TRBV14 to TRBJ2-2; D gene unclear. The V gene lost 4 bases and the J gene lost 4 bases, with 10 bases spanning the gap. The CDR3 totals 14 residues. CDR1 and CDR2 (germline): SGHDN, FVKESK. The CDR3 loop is CASSPTLFTGELFF. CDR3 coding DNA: TGTGCCAGCAGCCCTACCCTATTCACCGGGGAGCTGTTTTTT.

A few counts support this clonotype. Here the CDR3 DNA reads TGCGCCAGCAGCCAAGATGGTCTAGCCAAAAACATTCAGTACTTC. Translating it yields CASSQDGLAKNIQYF. V is TRBV4-1 and J is TRBJ2-4; D is undetermined. Per germline, CDR1 MGHRA and CDR2 YSYEKL. CDR3 length: 15 residues. Between the trimmed V and J ends, which lost 0 bases and 0 bases, there was a span of 6 bases.

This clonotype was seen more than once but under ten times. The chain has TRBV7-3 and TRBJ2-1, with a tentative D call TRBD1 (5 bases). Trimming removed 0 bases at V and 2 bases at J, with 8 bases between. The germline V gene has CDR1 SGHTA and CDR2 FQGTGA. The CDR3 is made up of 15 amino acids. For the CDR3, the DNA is TGTGCCAGCAGCTTAACCCTAGGGGCCTACAATGAGCAGTTCTTC. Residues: CASSLTLGAYNEQFF.

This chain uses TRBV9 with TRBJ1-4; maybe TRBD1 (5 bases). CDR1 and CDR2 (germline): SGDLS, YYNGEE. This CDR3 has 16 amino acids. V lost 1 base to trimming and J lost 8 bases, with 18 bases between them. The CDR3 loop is CASSVNPGLPPEKLFF. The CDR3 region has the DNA TGTGCCAGCAGCGTAAACCCGGGACTACCCCCCGAAAAACTGTTTTTT. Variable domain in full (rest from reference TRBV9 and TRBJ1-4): DSGVTQTPKHLITATGQRVTLRCSPRSGDLSVYWYQQSLDQGLQFLIQYYNGEERAKGNILERFSAQQFPDLHSELNLSSLELGDSALYFCASSVNPGLPPEKLFFGSGTQLSVL.

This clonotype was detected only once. The CDR3 DNA is TGTGCCAGCAGCTTTTCGGAAGGGGTCTACGAGCAGTACTTC. This gives the protein CASSFSEGVYEQYF. The chain links TRBV11-2 to TRBJ2-5, with D perhaps matching TRBD1 (5 bases). The end of the DNA is better explained by TRBJ2-7, so the J call may be wrong. CDR1 and CDR2 (germline): SGHAT, FQNNGV. This CDR3 is built from 14 residues.

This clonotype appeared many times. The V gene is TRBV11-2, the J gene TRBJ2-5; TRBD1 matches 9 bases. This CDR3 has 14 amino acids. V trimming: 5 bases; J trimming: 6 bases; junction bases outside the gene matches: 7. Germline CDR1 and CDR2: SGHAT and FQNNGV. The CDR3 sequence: CASSVGQGGQTQYF. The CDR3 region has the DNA TGTGCCAGCAGCGTGGGACAGGGAGGACAGACCCAGTACTTC.

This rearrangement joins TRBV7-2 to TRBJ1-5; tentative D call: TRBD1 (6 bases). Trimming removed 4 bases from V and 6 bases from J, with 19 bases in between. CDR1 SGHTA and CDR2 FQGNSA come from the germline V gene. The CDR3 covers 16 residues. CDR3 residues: CASSYPGAQGSQPQHF. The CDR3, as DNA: TGTGCCAGCAGCTACCCAGGGGCGCAGGGCAGTCAGCCCCAGCATTTT. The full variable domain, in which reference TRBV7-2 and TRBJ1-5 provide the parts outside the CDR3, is GAGVSQSPSNKVTEKGKDVELRCDPISGHTALYWYRQSLGQGLEFLIYFQGNSAPDKSGLPSDRFSAERTGGSVSTLTIQRTQQEDSAVYLCASSYPGAQGSQPQHFGDGTRLSIL.

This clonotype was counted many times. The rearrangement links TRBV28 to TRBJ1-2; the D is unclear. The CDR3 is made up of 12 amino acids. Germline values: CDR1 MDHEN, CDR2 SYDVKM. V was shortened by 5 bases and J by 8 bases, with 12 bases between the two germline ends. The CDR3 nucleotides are TGTGCCAGCAGTCCCCCTCGAGGAGGCTACACCTTC. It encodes CASSPPRGGYTF.

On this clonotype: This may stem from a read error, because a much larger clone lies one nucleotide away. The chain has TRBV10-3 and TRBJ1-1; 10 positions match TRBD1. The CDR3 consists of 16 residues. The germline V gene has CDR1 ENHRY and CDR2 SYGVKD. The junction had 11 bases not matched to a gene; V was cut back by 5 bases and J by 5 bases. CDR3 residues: CAISHLGDRGGTEAFF. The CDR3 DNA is TGTGCCATCAGTCATCTCGGGGACAGGGGAGGTACTGAAGCTTTCTTT.